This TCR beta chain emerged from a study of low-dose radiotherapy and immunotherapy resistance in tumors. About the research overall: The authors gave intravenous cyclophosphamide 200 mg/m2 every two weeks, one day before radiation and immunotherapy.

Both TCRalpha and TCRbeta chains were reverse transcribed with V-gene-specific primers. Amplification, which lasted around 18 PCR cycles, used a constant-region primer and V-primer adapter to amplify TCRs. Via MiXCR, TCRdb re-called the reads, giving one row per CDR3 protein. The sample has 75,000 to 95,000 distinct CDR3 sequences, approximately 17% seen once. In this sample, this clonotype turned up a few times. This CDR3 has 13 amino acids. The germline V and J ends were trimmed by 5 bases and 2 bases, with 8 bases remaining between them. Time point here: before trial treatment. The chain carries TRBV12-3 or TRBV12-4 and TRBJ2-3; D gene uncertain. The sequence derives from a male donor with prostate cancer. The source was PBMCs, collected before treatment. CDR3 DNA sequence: TGTGCCAGCAGTCGTGGACCCACAGATACGCAGTATTTT. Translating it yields CASSRGPTDTQYF.